The source of this T cell receptor (beta chain) is a study of identical twins. Overall study results and limits: Compared with models, monozygotic twins showed more out-of-frame TCR alpha sharing. Abundant beta clonotypes from cord blood had fewer insertions, unlike memory repertoires, which showed none.

With 0 bases clipped from V and 5 bases from J, the junction kept 5 bases outside the gene matches. The germline gives CDR1 LGHNA, CDR2 YNFKEQ. This CDR3 contains 16 residues. Template switching added a universal primer site; cDNA carried unique molecular identifiers. Via MiXCR, TCRdb re-called the 5' RACE reads, giving one row per CDR3 protein. The sample holds 420,000 or so distinct CDR3 sequences, around a sixth seen once. About this clonotype itself: Its matching antigen is unknown.

Healthy Caucasians, and only they, were the donors. Sequencing used naive T cells sorted from blood. The V and J genes are TRBV4-2 and TRBJ1-1, with 11 nucleotides matching TRBD1. This TCR was sampled from a man aged 50-60 years in good health. CDR3 sequence: CASSQESWDRGTEAFF. CDR3 bases: TGTGCCAGCAGCCAAGAGTCTTGGGACAGGGGGACTGAAGCTTTCTTT.